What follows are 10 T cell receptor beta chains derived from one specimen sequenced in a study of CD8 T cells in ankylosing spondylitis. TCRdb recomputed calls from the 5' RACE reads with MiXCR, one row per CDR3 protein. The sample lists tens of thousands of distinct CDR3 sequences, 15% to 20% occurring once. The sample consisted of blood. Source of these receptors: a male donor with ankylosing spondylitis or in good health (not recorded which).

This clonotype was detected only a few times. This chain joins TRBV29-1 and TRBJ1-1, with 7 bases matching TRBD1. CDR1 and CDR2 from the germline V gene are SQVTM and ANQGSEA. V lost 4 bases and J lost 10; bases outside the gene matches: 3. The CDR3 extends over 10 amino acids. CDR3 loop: CSVVRGGAFF. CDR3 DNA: TGCAGCGTTGTCAGGGGGGGAGCTTTCTTT.

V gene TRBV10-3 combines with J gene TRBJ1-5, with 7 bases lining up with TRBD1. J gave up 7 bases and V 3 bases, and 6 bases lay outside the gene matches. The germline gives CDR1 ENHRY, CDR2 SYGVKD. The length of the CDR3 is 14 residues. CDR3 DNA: TGTGCCATCAGTGAAACAAGACAGGGCCAGCCCCAGCATTTT. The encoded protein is CAISETRQGQPQHF.

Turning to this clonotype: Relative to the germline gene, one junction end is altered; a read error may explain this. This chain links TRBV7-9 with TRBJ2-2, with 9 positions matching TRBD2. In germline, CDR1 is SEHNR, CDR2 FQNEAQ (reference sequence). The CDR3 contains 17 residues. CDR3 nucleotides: TGTGCCAGCAGCTTATGGAGCGGGAGGTCGAAGACCGGGGAGCTGTTTTTT. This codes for CASSLWSGRSKTGELFF. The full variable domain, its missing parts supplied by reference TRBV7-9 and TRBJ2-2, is DTGVSQNPRHKITKRGQNVTFRCDPISEHNRLYWYRQTLGQGPEFLTYFQNEAQLEKSRLLSDRFSAERPKGSFSTLEIQRTEQGDSAMYLCASSLWSGRSKTGELFFGEGSRLTVL.

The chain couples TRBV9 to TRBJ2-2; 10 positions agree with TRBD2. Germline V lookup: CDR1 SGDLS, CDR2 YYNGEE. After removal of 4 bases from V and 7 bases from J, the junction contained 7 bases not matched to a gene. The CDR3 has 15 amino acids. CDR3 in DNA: TGTGCCAGCAGCACCCGACTAGCGGGCGGCGGGGAGCTGTTTTTT. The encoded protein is CASSTRLAGGGELFF.

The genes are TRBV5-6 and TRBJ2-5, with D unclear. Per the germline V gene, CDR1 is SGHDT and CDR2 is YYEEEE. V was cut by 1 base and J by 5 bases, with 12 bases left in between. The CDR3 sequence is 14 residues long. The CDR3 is CASSLLLNRETQYF. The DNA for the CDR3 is TGTGCCAGCAGCTTGCTACTTAATAGGGAGACCCAGTACTTC.

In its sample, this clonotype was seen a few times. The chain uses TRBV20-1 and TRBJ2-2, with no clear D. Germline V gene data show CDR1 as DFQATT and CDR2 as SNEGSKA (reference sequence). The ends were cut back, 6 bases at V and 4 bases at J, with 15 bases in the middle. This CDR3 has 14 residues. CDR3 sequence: CSARVVSGTGELFF. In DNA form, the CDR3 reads TGCAGTGCCCGAGTGGTTTCGGGCACCGGGGAGCTGTTTTTT.

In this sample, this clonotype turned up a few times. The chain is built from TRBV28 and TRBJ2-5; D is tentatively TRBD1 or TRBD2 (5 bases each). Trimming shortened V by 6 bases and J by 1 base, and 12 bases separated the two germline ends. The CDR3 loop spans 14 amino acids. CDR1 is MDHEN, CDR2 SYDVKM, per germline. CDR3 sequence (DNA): TGTGCCAGCAGCCTCCCGGGACCCCAAGAGACCCAGTACTTC. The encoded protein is CASSLPGPQETQYF. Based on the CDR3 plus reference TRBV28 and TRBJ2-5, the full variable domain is DVKVTQSSRYLVKRTGEKVFLECVQDMDHENMFWYRQDPGLGLRLIYFSYDVKMKEKGDIPEGYSVSREKKERFSLILESASTNQTSMYLCASSLPGPQETQYFGPGTRLLVL.

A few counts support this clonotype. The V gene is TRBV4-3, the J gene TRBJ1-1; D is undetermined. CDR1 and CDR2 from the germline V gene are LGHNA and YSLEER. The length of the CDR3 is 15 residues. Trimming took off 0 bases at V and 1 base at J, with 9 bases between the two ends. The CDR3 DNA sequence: TGCGCCAGCAGCCAAGAAAGCCAGCGGAACACTGAAGCTTTCTTT. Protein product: CASSQESQRNTEAFF.

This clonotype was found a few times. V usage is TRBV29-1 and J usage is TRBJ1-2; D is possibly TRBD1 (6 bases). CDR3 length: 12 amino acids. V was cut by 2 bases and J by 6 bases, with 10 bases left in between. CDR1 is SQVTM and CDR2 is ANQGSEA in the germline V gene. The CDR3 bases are TGCAGCGTTGAAAGGGCAGGGGATGGCTACACCTTC. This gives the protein CSVERAGDGYTF.

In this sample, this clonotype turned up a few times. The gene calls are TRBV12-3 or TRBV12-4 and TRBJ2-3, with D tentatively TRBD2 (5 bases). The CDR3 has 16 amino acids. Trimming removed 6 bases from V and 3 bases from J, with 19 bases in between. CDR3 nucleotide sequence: TGTGCCAGCAGCCCAGCACTAGGATTTCTGACAGATACGCAGTATTTT. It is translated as CASSPALGFLTDTQYF.